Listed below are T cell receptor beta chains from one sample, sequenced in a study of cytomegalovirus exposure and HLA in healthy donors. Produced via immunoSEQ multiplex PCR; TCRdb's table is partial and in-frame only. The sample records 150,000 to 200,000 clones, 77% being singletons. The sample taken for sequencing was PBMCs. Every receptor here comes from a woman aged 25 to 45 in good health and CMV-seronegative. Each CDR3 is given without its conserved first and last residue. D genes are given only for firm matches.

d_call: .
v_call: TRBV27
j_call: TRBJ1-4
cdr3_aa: ASSRESGNEKLF

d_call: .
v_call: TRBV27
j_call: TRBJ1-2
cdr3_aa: ASSLSGGPGYGYT

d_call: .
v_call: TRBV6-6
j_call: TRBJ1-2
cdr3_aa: ASSYYGGVGGYT

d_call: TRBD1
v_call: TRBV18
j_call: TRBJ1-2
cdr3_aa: ASSPPTGEDDYT

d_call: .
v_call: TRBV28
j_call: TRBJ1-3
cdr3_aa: ASSLKTSLSGNTIY

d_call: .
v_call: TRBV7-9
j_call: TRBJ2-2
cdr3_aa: SSSLGRDSGEETGELF

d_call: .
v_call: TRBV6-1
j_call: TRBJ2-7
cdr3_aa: ASSEWGEYSYEQY

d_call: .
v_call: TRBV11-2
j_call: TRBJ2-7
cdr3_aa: ASRPPSATYEQY

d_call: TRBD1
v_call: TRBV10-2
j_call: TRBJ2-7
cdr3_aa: ASTGTGSSYEQY

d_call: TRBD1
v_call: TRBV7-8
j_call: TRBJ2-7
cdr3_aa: ASSLVRTGTYEQY

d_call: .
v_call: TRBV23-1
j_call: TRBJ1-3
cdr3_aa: ASSQSIDWNSGNTIY

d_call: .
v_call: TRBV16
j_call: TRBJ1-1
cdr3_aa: ASSQGGEAF

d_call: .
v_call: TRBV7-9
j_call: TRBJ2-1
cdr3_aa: ASSPSDRTQF

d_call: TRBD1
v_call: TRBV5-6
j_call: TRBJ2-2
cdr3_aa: ASSLSGRGTGELF

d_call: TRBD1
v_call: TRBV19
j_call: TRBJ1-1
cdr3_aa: ASSSGTGGATEAF

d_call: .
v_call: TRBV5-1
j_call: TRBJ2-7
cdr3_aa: ASSLRQEAYEQY